A single sample gave rise to the 25 T cell receptor beta chains below, sequenced in a study of T cells after yellow fever vaccination (dated by TCRdb to the late 2010s). In light of the paper, this sample's treatment or condition label describes: live attenuated yellow fever vaccine strain. The library was built by means of 5' RACE. The sequencing machine was an Illumina NovaSeq 6000. TCRdb reran the public reads through fastp at Q25 and MiXCR, keeping productive beta chains. All rows with the same CDR3 protein become a single entry with the most common DNA and genes. The sample yields 300,000 to 350,000 distinct CDR3 sequences; approximately 11% were counted once. The ten largest account for 2.5% to 4% of the sample. The sequencing used CD4+ T cells sorted from PBMCs, collected 45 days after the yellow fever booster vaccination. The source is a man between 18 and 35 years old who received the YFV17D yellow fever vaccine.

The chain carries TRBV5-1 and TRBJ1-6; D uncertain. Per the germline V gene, CDR1 is SGHRS and CDR2 is YFSETQ. Trimming removed 4 bases from V and 6 bases from J, with 11 bases in between. CDR3 length: 14 amino acids. The CDR3 DNA follows: TGCGCCAGCAGCCCGGAGACGAGTAATTCACCCCTCCACTTT. Translated, it gives CASSPETSNSPLHF. Complete variable domain (other parts from reference TRBV5-1 and TRBJ1-6): KAGVTQTPRYLIKTRGQQVTLSCSPISGHRSVSWYQQTPGQGLQFLFEYFSETQRNKGNFPGRFSGRQFSNSRSEMNVSTLELGDSALYLCASSPETSNSPLHFGNGTRLTVT.

This clonotype was counted a few times. V and J are TRBV6-1 and TRBJ2-5; D not resolved. This CDR3 comprises 13 residues. Trimming left V 4 bases short and J 1 base short, with 7 bases between. Germline V gene lookup returns CDR1 MNHNS and CDR2 SASEGT. CDR3 nucleotides: TGTGCCAGCAGTGGTCAAACCCAAGAGACCCAGTACTTC. It codes for CASSGQTQETQYF.

This clonotype was seen a handful of times. This chain connects TRBV12-3 or TRBV12-4 to TRBJ2-1, with D perhaps TRBD1 (5 bases). The CDR3 has 12 amino acids. The V and J ends lost 6 bases and 9 bases respectively, with 12 bases between them. The CDR3 nucleotides read TGTGCCAGCAGGCGACGGCAGGGTGAGCAGTTCTTC. Residues: CASRRRQGEQFF.

This clonotype has a count of ten or more. The chain links TRBV5-1 to TRBJ2-5; the D gene could be TRBD1 or TRBD2 (5 bases each). V lost 0 bases to trimming and J lost 2 bases, with 8 bases between them. The CDR3 is made up of 14 amino acids. Germline V gene sequence: CDR1 SGHRS, CDR2 YFSETQ. The chain's CDR3 is CASSLAEGQETQYF. The CDR3 DNA is TGCGCCAGCAGCTTGGCCGAGGGGCAAGAGACCCAGTACTTC.

This clonotype was found a few times. The chain uses TRBV6-5 and TRBJ2-7; D is undetermined. CDR1 MNHEY and CDR2 SVGAGI come from the germline V gene. V lost 5 bases to trimming and J lost 3 bases, with 5 bases between them. The CDR3 has 11 residues. Here the CDR3 reads CASSTIYEQYF. The CDR3 DNA reads as TGTGCCAGCAGTACTATCTACGAGCAGTACTTC.

The CDR3 loop reads CAIGPHTGELFF. The CDR3 bases are TGTGCCATCGGGCCCCACACCGGGGAGCTGTTTTTT. The J gene is TRBJ2-2, the V gene TRBV10-3, with D unresolved. The CDR3 has 12 amino acids. V was clipped by 8 bases and J by 3 bases, with 7 bases between them. The germline V gene encodes CDR1 ENHRY and CDR2 SYGVKD.

The gene calls are TRBV5-1 and TRBJ2-2; D not resolved. Trimming removed 2 bases at V and 6 bases at J, with 11 bases between. The germline V gene encodes CDR1 SGHRS and CDR2 YFSETQ. The CDR3 sequence is 14 residues long. The CDR3 sequence: CASSLDGLPGELFF. CDR3 sequence (DNA): TGCGCCAGCAGCTTAGACGGTTTACCCGGGGAGCTGTTTTTT.

This clonotype was detected many times. This rearrangement joins TRBV7-9 to TRBJ2-5; TRBD1 or TRBD2 may be the D gene (6 bases each). Germline V gives CDR1 SEHNR, CDR2 FQNEAQ (reference sequence). V was cut by 0 bases and J by 5 bases, with 16 bases left in between. The CDR3 covers 16 residues. CDR3 nucleotide sequence: TGTGCCAGCAGCTTAGCTCGGGGGCATCCGCCCGAGACCCAGTACTTC. Amino acids: CASSLARGHPPETQYF.

This clonotype came up a few times. The chain is built from TRBV3-1 and TRBJ1-1; D gene ambiguous. V lost 0 bases to trimming and J lost 7 bases, with 12 bases between them. The CDR3 consists of 14 residues. The germline V gene encodes CDR1 LGHDT and CDR2 YNNKEL (reference sequence). The CDR3 sequence: CASSQDTTSHEAFF. Here the CDR3 DNA reads TGTGCCAGCAGCCAAGACACGACTTCCCATGAAGCTTTCTTT.

The CDR3 DNA reads TGTGCCTGGAGTCTAACGGAAAAACTGTTTTTT. The encoded protein is CAWSLTEKLFF. J is TRBJ1-4 and V is TRBV30; no reliable D call. The CDR3 is 11 amino acids. The germline gives CDR1 GTSNPN, CDR2 SVGIG (reference sequence). V shed 2 bases and J shed 8 bases, with 6 bases lying between them.

Only a few counts were recorded for this clonotype. The J gene is TRBJ2-3, the V gene TRBV5-1; perhaps TRBD2 as D (7 bases). The V and J ends lost 9 bases and 4 bases respectively, with 21 bases between them. Germline lookup yields CDR1 SGHRS and CDR2 YFSETQ. CDR3 length: 15 amino acids. This CDR3 is CATRTAGGPSDTQYF. The DNA for the CDR3 is TGCGCCACCCGAACGGCCGGGGGGCCGTCAGATACGCAGTATTTT.

The chain is built from TRBV30 and TRBJ2-3; weak D call: TRBD2 (5 bases). Trimming shortened V by 2 bases and J by 5 bases, and 5 bases separated the two germline ends. Per germline, CDR1 GTSNPN and CDR2 SVGIG (reference sequence). The CDR3 is made up of 11 amino acids. CDR3 sequence reads: CAWSRGDTQYF. The CDR3 DNA follows: TGTGCCTGGAGTCGGGGAGATACGCAGTATTTT.

This clonotype came up a few times. The J gene is TRBJ2-1, the V gene TRBV12-5; D not certain. The CDR3 runs 14 residues. Germline CDR1 LGHNT, CDR2 FRNRAP. With 0 bases removed from V and 5 bases from J, the gap between germline ends came to 8 bases. CDR3 sequence: CASGLVPTDNEQFF. DNA of the CDR3: TGTGCTAGTGGTTTGGTACCGACGGACAATGAGCAGTTCTTC.

This clonotype has at least ten counts. The rearrangement uses TRBV5-1 and TRBJ2-3; the D call may be TRBD1 or TRBD2 (7 bases each). The CDR3 is 15 amino acids. The germline V and J ends were trimmed by 3 bases and 2 bases, with 13 bases remaining between them. Germline CDR1 and CDR2: SGHRS and YFSETQ. The CDR3 loop reads CASSSGGQLTDTQYF. In DNA form, the CDR3 reads TGCGCCAGCAGCTCGGGGGGACAGCTCACAGATACGCAGTATTTT.

This clonotype turned up a few times. This chain connects TRBV27 to TRBJ2-2; D gene unclear. The germline V gene encodes CDR1 MNHEY and CDR2 SMNVEV (reference sequence). Trimming removed 0 bases from V and 7 bases from J, with 6 bases in between. The CDR3 runs to 13 residues. The CDR3 coding sequence is TGTGCCAGCAGTTTATCAAACGGCGGGGAGCTGTTTTTT. Its translation is CASSLSNGGELFF.

This clonotype was seen repeatedly, ten times or more. This chain connects TRBV7-2 to TRBJ2-5; the D gene could be TRBD1 or TRBD2 (5 bases each). The germline gives CDR1 SGHTA, CDR2 FQGNSA. This CDR3 has 14 residues. Trimming left V 5 bases short and J 2 bases short, with 12 bases between. The CDR3 DNA sequence: TGTGCCAGCAGCGCAAGGGGAGTTCAAGAGACCCAGTACTTC. Encoded protein: CASSARGVQETQYF.

The gene calls are TRBV12-3 or TRBV12-4 and TRBJ1-2, with TRBD1 as a possible D gene (5 bases). V dropped 3 bases and J dropped 5 bases, with 7 bases sitting between them. The CDR3 runs to 12 residues. CDR3: CASSFRVYGYTF. DNA of the CDR3: TGTGCCAGCAGTTTCAGGGTTTATGGCTACACCTTC.

This clonotype was counted a few times. This chain joins TRBV7-9 and TRBJ2-2; no clear D gene. Germline V gene lookup returns CDR1 SEHNR and CDR2 FQNEAQ (reference sequence). V was shortened by 1 base and J by 6 bases, with 6 bases between the two germline ends. This CDR3 has 13 amino acids. The chain's CDR3 is CASSLGEPGELFF. For the CDR3, the DNA is TGTGCCAGCAGCTTAGGGGAACCCGGGGAGCTGTTTTTT.

This clonotype was observed a few times. The genes are TRBV20-1 and TRBJ2-1, with 9 bases identical to TRBD1. Germline loops: CDR1 DFQATT, CDR2 SNEGSKA (reference sequence). V dropped 1 base and J dropped 6; count of bases not matched to a gene: 7. CDR3 length: 15 residues. CDR3 amino acids: CSARAKDRGGNEQFF. In DNA form, the CDR3 reads TGCAGTGCTAGAGCGAAGGACAGGGGAGGCAATGAGCAGTTCTTC.

V is TRBV2 and J is TRBJ1-6, with TRBD1 identical over 11 bases. Germline loops: CDR1 SNHLY, CDR2 FYNNEI. CDR3 length equals 14 residues. V trimming: 10 bases; J trimming: 4 bases; junction bases outside the gene matches: 3. CDR3 coding DNA: TGTGCCATCGGACAGGGGGCATATAATTCACCCCTCCACTTT. Translating gives CAIGQGAYNSPLHF. Complete variable domain (other parts from reference TRBV2 and TRBJ1-6): EPEVTQTPSHQVTQMGQEVILRCVPISNHLYFYWYRQILGQKVEFLVSFYNNEISEKSEIFDDQFSVERPDGSNFTLKIRSTKLEDSAMYFCAIGQGAYNSPLHFGNGTRLTVT.

This clonotype was observed a few times. The chain couples TRBV7-2 to TRBJ2-1, with 9 nucleotides matching TRBD2. Trimming at V came to 4 bases and at J to 6 bases, leaving 7 bases not matched to a gene. The germline CDR1 and CDR2 sequences are SGHTA and FQGNSA. The CDR3 length is 15 residues. The DNA of the CDR3 is TGTGCCAGCAGCTGGCCGGGACTAGCCTTCAATGAGCAGTTCTTC. Amino acids: CASSWPGLAFNEQFF. Full variable domain (rest looked up from reference TRBV7-2 and TRBJ2-1): GAGVSQSPSNKVTEKGKDVELRCDPISGHTALYWYRQSLGQGLEFLIYFQGNSAPDKSGLPSDRFSAERTGGSVSTLTIQRTQQEDSAVYLCASSWPGLAFNEQFFGPGTRLTVL.

The J gene is TRBJ1-2, the V gene TRBV29-1; no definite D call. Trimming stripped 6 bases from V and 3 bases from J, with 14 bases between. CDR1 SQVTM and CDR2 ANQGSEA come from the germline V gene. There are 13 residues in the CDR3. CDR3 DNA sequence: TGCAGCGTCATGGACCCCGCGGACTATGGCTACACCTTC. Protein sequence: CSVMDPADYGYTF.

V usage is TRBV20-1 and J usage is TRBJ2-3, with D hard to call. With 0 bases removed from V and 0 bases from J, the gap between germline ends came to 7 bases. The CDR3 is made up of 14 amino acids. Germline V gene lookup returns CDR1 DFQATT and CDR2 SNEGSKA (reference sequence). The CDR3 protein is CSARDARSTDTQYF. For the CDR3, the DNA is TGCAGTGCTAGAGATGCTCGGAGCACAGATACGCAGTATTTT.

Only a few counts were recorded for this clonotype. This sequence joins TRBV15 and TRBJ2-3; no reliable D call. This CDR3 spans 13 amino acids. V lost 0 bases and J lost 6, with 7 bases in between. From germline, CDR1 is LNHNV and CDR2 YYDKDF (reference sequence). The CDR3 bases are TGTGCCACCAGCAGAGACCTGAGGGATACGCAGTATTTT. This gives the protein CATSRDLRDTQYF.

This clonotype was counted a few times. The V and J genes are TRBV5-1 and TRBJ2-1; 8 bases fit TRBD2. V lost 5 bases and J lost 5; bases outside the gene matches: 3. The CDR3 covers 13 residues. Germline V gene lookup returns CDR1 SGHRS and CDR2 YFSETQ. This CDR3 reads CASRSGGDNEQFF. DNA for the CDR3: TGCGCCAGCAGATCGGGGGGGGACAATGAGCAGTTCTTC.